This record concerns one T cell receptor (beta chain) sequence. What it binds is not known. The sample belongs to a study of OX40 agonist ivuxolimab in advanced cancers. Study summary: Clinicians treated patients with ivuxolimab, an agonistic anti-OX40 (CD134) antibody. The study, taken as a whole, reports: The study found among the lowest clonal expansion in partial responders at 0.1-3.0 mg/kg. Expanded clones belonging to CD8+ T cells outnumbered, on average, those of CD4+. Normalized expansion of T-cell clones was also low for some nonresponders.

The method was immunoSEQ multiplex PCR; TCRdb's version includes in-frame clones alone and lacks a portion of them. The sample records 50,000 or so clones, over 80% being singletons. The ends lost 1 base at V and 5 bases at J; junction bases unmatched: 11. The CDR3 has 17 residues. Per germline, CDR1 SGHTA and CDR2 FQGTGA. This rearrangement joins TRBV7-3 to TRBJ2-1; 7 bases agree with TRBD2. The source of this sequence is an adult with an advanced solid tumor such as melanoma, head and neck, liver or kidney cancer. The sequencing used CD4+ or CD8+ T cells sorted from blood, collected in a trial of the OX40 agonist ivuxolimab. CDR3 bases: TGTGCCAGCAGCTTAATAGGGTTGGCGGGGGTTAACAATGAGCAGTTCTTC. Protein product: CASSLIGLAGVNNEQFF.